The clone carrying this T cell receptor beta chain was recorded at least ten times. Per germline, CDR1 DFQATT and CDR2 SNEGSKA (reference sequence). The CDR3 sequence is 17 residues long. The V gene end was trimmed by 2 bases and the J gene end by 4 bases; junction bases not matched to a gene: 10. For TCRbeta, the library was prepared with unique molecular identifiers. TCRdb ran MiXCR on the PCR reads and lists one entry per CDR3 protein. Among hundreds of thousands of distinct CDR3 sequences, roughly 17% were seen once, and the ten largest hold about 1.1%. These data come from a study of T-cell reconstitution after alpha-beta-depleted transplantation in children.

The source is a human donor who donated a stem cell graft to a child with acute myeloid leukemia. Sample: PBMCs from the stem cell graft donor, taken from the stem cell graft. This sequence joins TRBV20-1 and TRBJ2-1; 11 positions agree with TRBD2. The CDR3 DNA is TGCAGTGCTAGACCCGCTCCGGGACTAGCGGTATACAATGAGCAGTTCTTC. Its protein product is CSARPAPGLAVYNEQFF.